Listed below are T cell receptor beta chains from one sample, sequenced in a study of CD8+CD57+ T cells in acquired aplastic anemia. TCRdb independently ran MiXCR on the reads; one entry per CDR3 protein. Found here are 150,000 to 200,000 distinct CDR3 sequences, less than 60% of them singletons; the top ten hold more than 1.5%. Sequenced material: sorted CD4+, CD8+, or CD8+CD57+ T cells (not recorded which) from PBMCs. These receptors were collected from a human donor with aplastic anemia. CDR3s include the opening cysteine and the closing phenylalanine or tryptophan. The D gene is left open where the match is weak. Part of the rows lack a size; the others show once, few, many or a class for expanded clones.

v_call	d_call	j_call	clone_size	cdr3_nt	cdr3_aa
TRBV25-1	.	TRBJ1-1	.	TGTGCCAGCAGGACCGACCAAACAGGACAGCTTGAAGCTTTCTTT	CASRTDQTGQLEAFF
TRBV24-1	TRBD2	TRBJ2-1	.	TGTGCCACCAGTGATTTAGGGCGGGAGGGCCGTAATGAGCAGTTCTTC	CATSDLGREGRNEQFF
TRBV24-1	TRBD2	TRBJ2-5	few	TGTGCCACCAGTGATTTCGGGACTAGCGGGATGGAGACCCAGTACTTC	CATSDFGTSGMETQYF
TRBV28	TRBD1	TRBJ2-7	many	TGTGCCGGGATGGGACAGACCTACGAGCAGTACTTC	CAGMGQTYEQYF
TRBV11-2	TRBD2	TRBJ2-3	.	TGTGCCAGCAGCTTAGAAACACTAGCGGGAGACACAGATACGCAGTATTTT	CASSLETLAGDTDTQYF
TRBV29-1	.	TRBJ2-3	.	TGCAGCGAATCCTCGGATACGCAGTATTTT	CSESSDTQYF
TRBV19	.	TRBJ1-2	.	TGTGCCAGTAGTGCATTACAGGGCCCCCTCTATGGCTACACCTTC	CASSALQGPLYGYTF
TRBV3-1	TRBD2	TRBJ2-5	many	TGTGCCAGCAGCCAAGGCGGGGGGGTAGGAGAGACCCAGTACTTC	CASSQGGGVGETQYF
TRBV24-1	.	TRBJ1-1	.	TGTGCCACCAGTGAAGGTTTGAACACTGAAGCTTTCTTT	CATSEGLNTEAFF
TRBV27	TRBD2	TRBJ2-3	.	TGTGCCATCCTTTCACTAGCGGGGGACGGTACGCAGTATTTT	CAILSLAGDGTQYF
TRBV10-3	TRBD1	TRBJ1-2	few	TGTGCCATCACTCCGGACAGGCAACACTATGGCTACACCTTC	CAITPDRQHYGYTF
TRBV10-3	.	TRBJ1-1	.	TGTGCCACCAGTGATCCCCAGGGGAGGGTGGACACTGAAGCTTTCTTT	CATSDPQGRVDTEAFF
TRBV6-1	.	TRBJ1-2	.	TGTGCCAGCAGTGAATTATGGGGCCGATATGGCTACACCTTC	CASSELWGRYGYTF
TRBV29-1	TRBD1	TRBJ2-3	many	TGCAGCGTTGTTCCAGGGGGCGCGGGCACAGATACGCAGTATTTT	CSVVPGGAGTDTQYF
TRBV19	TRBD2	TRBJ2-3	many	TGTGCCAGTAGCCTTAGTGGGCCTAGCGGGGGGGTGAGCACAGATACGCAGTATTTT	CASSLSGPSGGVSTDTQYF
TRBV19	.	TRBJ1-1	.	TGTGCCAGTAGTCTAAGGGGGGGATCTGAAGCTTTCTTT	CASSLRGGSEAFF
TRBV2	TRBD1	TRBJ2-3	.	TGTGCCAGCAAGGGGACAGGGGCGGGAGATACGCAGTATTTT	CASKGTGAGDTQYF
TRBV5-6	TRBD2	TRBJ2-7	.	TGTGCCAGCAGCTTGCTAGCGGGAGCGTACGAGCAGTACTTC	CASSLLAGAYEQYF
TRBV20-1	.	TRBJ1-2	.	TGCAGTGCTAGTATACCGGGACTCCCAGGCTACACCTTC	CSASIPGLPGYTF
TRBV3-1	.	TRBJ2-7	.	TGTGCCAGCAGCCGAGAAAGAAATCGCGAGCAGTACTTC	CASSRERNREQYF
TRBV20-1	TRBD1	TRBJ2-7	.	TGCAGTGCTAGGTATTACAGGGGGCGCGACGAGCAGTACTTC	CSARYYRGRDEQYF
TRBV5-1	TRBD2	TRBJ2-1	many	TGCGCCAGCAGCGTGGGACTAGCTCTTTTTGACGGGAAGTTCTTC	CASSVGLALFDGKFF
TRBV29-1	TRBD1	TRBJ2-7	few	TGCAGTGCTATGCCGGGACAGGGGGCCTACGAGCAGTACTTC	CSAMPGQGAYEQYF
TRBV6-5	.	TRBJ1-6	.	TGTGCCAGCAGTTATACGGAAGTTTCCCCCTATAATTCACCCCTCCACTTT	CASSYTEVSPYNSPLHF
TRBV15	.	TRBJ1-3	.	TGTGCCACCAGCAGAAGTGTAGGAAACACCATATATTTT	CATSRSVGNTIYF
TRBV20-1	TRBD1	TRBJ1-6	.	TGCAGTGCTAGATGGGGACAGGGAAATTCACCCCTCCACTTT	CSARWGQGNSPLHF
TRBV12-3/TRBV12-4	.	TRBJ2-1	few	TGTGCCAGCAGTCCCGTAGGGGGGACACACCACAATGAGCAGTTCTTC	CASSPVGGTHHNEQFF
TRBV9	TRBD2	TRBJ2-3	many	TGTGCCAGCAGTGAGGGGTCTAGCGGGAGGCCCACAGATACGCAGTATTTT	CASSEGSSGRPTDTQYF
TRBV24-1	.	TRBJ1-1	many	TGTGCCACCAGACCTACAGGGCTAACTGAAGCTTTCTTT	CATRPTGLTEAFF
TRBV20-1	.	TRBJ2-5	.	TGCAGTGCGGCGGGGGCTAATGCGTACCAAGAGACCCAGTACTTC	CSAAGANAYQETQYF
TRBV6-6	.	TRBJ1-1	many	TGTGCCAGCAGTTATCGGGGGGCGGCTATGAACACTGAAGCTTTCTTT	CASSYRGAAMNTEAFF
TRBV20-1	.	TRBJ2-2	.	TGCAGTGCTAGAGATTTTGGCAGGGGGGACACCGGGGAGCTGTTTTTT	CSARDFGRGDTGELFF
TRBV7-9	TRBD2	TRBJ2-3	many	TGTGCCACTCGACTAGCGGGGGGCGATACGCAGTATTTT	CATRLAGGDTQYF
TRBV12-3/TRBV12-4	TRBD1	TRBJ1-5	.	TGTGCCAGCAGTTTCGGGACAGGGAACCAGCCCCAGCATTTT	CASSFGTGNQPQHF
TRBV2	.	TRBJ2-1	.	TGTGCCAGCAGTGAGGGCGGGGTTGGATACAATGGGCAGTTCTTC	CASSEGGVGYNGQFF
TRBV15	.	TRBJ1-1	many	TGTGCCACCAGCAGAGGTAACAGGGATGACACTGAAGCTTTCTTT	CATSRGNRDDTEAFF
TRBV20-1	.	TRBJ2-7	many	TGCAGTGCTAGACTCCCGGGACACCCTCCCTACGAGCAGTACTTC	CSARLPGHPPYEQYF
TRBV9	.	TRBJ2-1	.	TGTGCCAGCAGCGTAACGAAGGGCGGAGGGATCTACAATGAGCAGTTCTTC	CASSVTKGGGIYNEQFF
TRBV15	.	TRBJ1-5	.	TGTGCCACCAGCAGAGATACAGAAGGTCATAGCAATCAGCCCCAGCATTTT	CATSRDTEGHSNQPQHF
TRBV29-1	TRBD1	TRBJ1-2	few	TGCAGCGTTGCGACAGGGAGAGGGATTGGTAACTATGGCTACACCTTC	CSVATGRGIGNYGYTF
TRBV2	TRBD1	TRBJ2-2	few	TGTGCCAGCGTACAGGGGAAAAACACCGGGGAGCTGTTTTTT	CASVQGKNTGELFF
TRBV6-1	TRBD1	TRBJ1-1	many	TGTGCCAGCAGTCAAACAGGGGGCGAAACTGAAGCTTTCTTT	CASSQTGGETEAFF
TRBV14	TRBD2	TRBJ2-3	.	TGTGCCAGCAGCCAAGAAGACCCGTGGGAGGGTCGCACAGATACGCAGTATTTT	CASSQEDPWEGRTDTQYF
TRBV2	.	TRBJ2-7	.	TGTGCCAGCAGTGAAGAAGGGAGGTTAGTCTCCGGCGAGCAGTACTTC	CASSEEGRLVSGEQYF
TRBV29-1	TRBD1	TRBJ2-2	.	TGCAGCGCCACAGCATCCGGGACAGGGTTTCTTTCCGGGGAGCTGTTTTTT	CSATASGTGFLSGELFF
TRBV19	.	TRBJ1-5	.	TGTGCCAGTAGTATAGAGGGGGTAGGCAATCAGCCCCAGCATTTT	CASSIEGVGNQPQHF
TRBV12-3/TRBV12-4	.	TRBJ1-1	many	TGTGCCAGCACCCCTCCGCGTTCTACCATGAACACTGAAGCTTTCTTT	CASTPPRSTMNTEAFF
TRBV15	TRBD2	TRBJ2-6	.	TGTGCCACCAGCAGACCTAGCGGGATGACTGGGGCCAACGTCCTGACTTTC	CATSRPSGMTGANVLTF